What follows describes a single T cell receptor (beta chain). The data were taken from a study of blood T cell repertoires in COVID-19. Study as a whole: T cells, B-cell-depleted T cells, or PBMCs supplied cDNA or gDNA.

In the original analysis: Amplified reference gene primers provided the basis for estimating nucleated cell counts. Libraries were prepared by immunoSEQ multiplex PCR; TCRdb keeps only in-frame clonotypes and omits some of them. For V, J and clone size, that table is used; D and trimming come from the DNA. This sample has roughly 190,000 clones, with around 76% found just once. The CDR3 covers 13 residues. The germline V gene has CDR1 SGHRS and CDR2 YFSETQ. V gave up 4 bases and J gave up 12 bases, with 17 bases separating them. This TCR came from a woman aged 45 to 65 with acute COVID-19. Sequences were obtained from PBMCs or T cells enriched from blood (not recorded which). V usage is TRBV5-1 and J usage is TRBJ2-1; TRBD2 is a possible D gene (6 bases). Here the CDR3 DNA reads TGCGCCAGCAGCCACCCGCGGGGAGATGGGCAGTTCTTC. It translates to CASSHPRGDGQFF.